Listed below are T cell receptor beta chains from one sample, sequenced in a study of cytomegalovirus exposure and HLA in healthy donors. Profiling relied on immunoSEQ multiplex PCR, and the TCRdb table lists in-frame clones only, not all of them. Among 75,000 or so clones listed, 70% to 75% were seen once. Sample: PBMCs. These receptors originate from a woman under 40 in good health and CMV-seropositive. Each CDR3 is given with its conserved first and last residue. Each record gives: V gene, D gene, J gene, clone size, CDR3 protein, CDR3 DNA. The D gene is left open where the match is weak. Some rows mark clone size as missing; the rest say once, few, many or name a class of expanded clone.

V gene: TRBV6-6
D gene: TRBD1
J gene: TRBJ1-3
clone size: -
CDR3 protein: CASSYSNRGDTIYF
CDR3 DNA: TGTGCCAGCAGTTACTCGAACAGGGGAGACACCATATATTTT

V gene: TRBV6-6
D gene: -
J gene: TRBJ1-2
clone size: -
CDR3 protein: CASSSQTGSYGYTF
CDR3 DNA: TGTGCCAGCAGTTCGCAGACCGGGAGCTATGGCTACACCTTC

V gene: TRBV5-1
D gene: -
J gene: TRBJ1-4
clone size: -
CDR3 protein: CASSLEGQGREKLFF
CDR3 DNA: TGCGCCAGCAGCTTGGAGGGTCAGGGAAGGGAAAAACTGTTTTTT

V gene: TRBV6-6
D gene: TRBD2
J gene: TRBJ2-1
clone size: -
CDR3 protein: CASTHSGRAGKNEQFF
CDR3 DNA: TGTGCCAGCACCCATAGCGGGAGGGCCGGTAAAAATGAGCAGTTCTTC

V gene: TRBV9
D gene: -
J gene: TRBJ1-4
clone size: -
CDR3 protein: CASSVDGQINEKLFF
CDR3 DNA: TGTGCCAGCAGCGTAGACGGACAGATTAATGAAAAACTGTTTTTT

V gene: TRBV29-1
D gene: -
J gene: TRBJ1-1
clone size: -
CDR3 protein: CSVFTAEAFF
CDR3 DNA: TGCAGCGTTTTTACAGCTGAAGCTTTCTTT

V gene: TRBV7-9
D gene: TRBD1
J gene: TRBJ1-2
clone size: -
CDR3 protein: CASSPWGQSSYTF
CDR3 DNA: TGTGCCAGCAGCCCATGGGGACAGAGTAGCTACACCTTC

V gene: TRBV4-1
D gene: -
J gene: TRBJ2-1
clone size: -
CDR3 protein: CASSQDRTGYNEQFF
CDR3 DNA: TGCGCCAGCAGCCAAGATAGGACTGGCTACAATGAGCAGTTCTTC

V gene: TRBV10-3
D gene: -
J gene: TRBJ2-7
clone size: few
CDR3 protein: CATAGSSYEQYF
CDR3 DNA: TGTGCCACTGCCGGGAGCTCCTACGAGCAGTACTTC

V gene: TRBV5-1
D gene: -
J gene: TRBJ1-2
clone size: -
CDR3 protein: CASSLSAPGYTF
CDR3 DNA: TGCGCCAGCAGCTTGAGCGCGCCTGGCTACACCTTC

V gene: TRBV6-5
D gene: -
J gene: TRBJ2-3
clone size: -
CDR3 protein: CASSYAGQKITDTQYF
CDR3 DNA: TGTGCCAGCAGTTACGCGGGGCAGAAAATCACAGATACGCAGTATTTT

V gene: TRBV9
D gene: -
J gene: TRBJ2-2
clone size: -
CDR3 protein: CASSPGQSTGELFF
CDR3 DNA: TGTGCCAGCAGCCCTGGACAGTCCACCGGGGAGCTGTTTTTT

V gene: TRBV5-4
D gene: -
J gene: TRBJ2-3
clone size: once
CDR3 protein: CASSLGRSRPTDTQYF
CDR3 DNA: TGTGCCAGCAGCCTGGGGCGGTCCCGCCCCACAGATACGCAGTATTTT

V gene: TRBV10-3
D gene: -
J gene: TRBJ1-1
clone size: few
CDR3 protein: CAISSEEVNTEAFF
CDR3 DNA: TGTGCCATCAGCTCAGAGGAGGTAAACACTGAAGCTTTCTTT

V gene: TRBV6-4
D gene: -
J gene: TRBJ2-1
clone size: -
CDR3 protein: CASSDSIGGHEQFF
CDR3 DNA: TGTGCCAGCAGTGACTCGATTGGTGGCCATGAGCAGTTCTTC

V gene: TRBV7-9
D gene: TRBD1
J gene: TRBJ1-2
clone size: -
CDR3 protein: CASSLRSQGASGYTF
CDR3 DNA: TGTGCCAGCAGCTTAAGGAGTCAGGGGGCTTCTGGCTACACCTTC

V gene: TRBV5-1
D gene: -
J gene: TRBJ1-2
clone size: -
CDR3 protein: CASAKRGDNYGYTF
CDR3 DNA: TGCGCCAGCGCAAAGCGGGGGGATAACTATGGCTACACCTTC

V gene: TRBV4-1
D gene: -
J gene: TRBJ1-1
clone size: -
CDR3 protein: CASSPLVHLPNTEAFF
CDR3 DNA: TGCGCCAGCAGCCCCCTGGTTCACTTACCGAACACTGAAGCTTTCTTT

V gene: TRBV29-1
D gene: -
J gene: TRBJ2-2
clone size: -
CDR3 protein: CSLRADSGELFF
CDR3 DNA: TGCAGCCTCAGAGCGGACTCCGGGGAGCTGTTTTTT

V gene: TRBV6-5
D gene: TRBD1
J gene: TRBJ1-5
clone size: -
CDR3 protein: CASRQGDQPQHF
CDR3 DNA: TGTGCCAGCCGACAGGGGGATCAGCCCCAGCATTTT

V gene: TRBV30
D gene: -
J gene: TRBJ1-1
clone size: -
CDR3 protein: CAWSVPKRRDTEAFF
CDR3 DNA: TGTGCCTGGAGTGTACCCAAGCGCCGAGACACTGAAGCTTTCTTT

V gene: TRBV9
D gene: TRBD1
J gene: TRBJ2-1
clone size: -
CDR3 protein: CASSEGDRGTGYNEQFF
CDR3 DNA: TGTGCCAGCAGCGAGGGGGATCGTGGGACAGGTTACAATGAGCAGTTCTTC

V gene: TRBV30
D gene: -
J gene: TRBJ1-5
clone size: -
CDR3 protein: CAWSALGQSNQPQHF
CDR3 DNA: TGTGCCTGGAGTGCTTTAGGACAGAGCAATCAGCCCCAGCATTTT

V gene: TRBV7-2
D gene: -
J gene: TRBJ2-1
clone size: -
CDR3 protein: CASSFGFSPGRNEQFF
CDR3 DNA: TGTGCCAGCAGCTTTGGTTTTTCGCCGGGGAGAAATGAGCAGTTCTTC

V gene: TRBV9
D gene: TRBD1
J gene: TRBJ1-1
clone size: -
CDR3 protein: CASSATGTETEAFF
CDR3 DNA: TGTGCCAGCAGCGCAACCGGGACAGAAACTGAAGCTTTCTTT

V gene: TRBV7-2
D gene: TRBD1
J gene: TRBJ2-3
clone size: -
CDR3 protein: CASSLGQGIGYF
CDR3 DNA: TGTGCCAGCAGCTTAGGACAGGGCATTGGGTATTTT

V gene: TRBV6-4
D gene: -
J gene: TRBJ2-3
clone size: few
CDR3 protein: CASSDSGSTDTQYF
CDR3 DNA: TGTGCCAGCAGTGACTCCGGTAGCACAGATACGCAGTATTTT

V gene: TRBV4-2
D gene: TRBD2
J gene: TRBJ2-7
clone size: -
CDR3 protein: CASSQESPASGRFSYEQYF
CDR3 DNA: TGTGCCAGCAGCCAAGAATCCCCGGCTAGCGGGAGGTTCTCCTACGAGCAGTACTTC

V gene: TRBV28
D gene: -
J gene: TRBJ1-5
clone size: few
CDR3 protein: CASSLVFDQPQHF
CDR3 DNA: TGTGCCAGCAGTTTAGTCTTCGATCAGCCCCAGCATTTT

V gene: TRBV25-1
D gene: TRBD1
J gene: TRBJ2-3
clone size: -
CDR3 protein: CASNYRGRGDTQYF
CDR3 DNA: TGTGCCAGTAACTACAGGGGGCGCGGAGATACGCAGTATTTT

V gene: TRBV7-2
D gene: -
J gene: TRBJ2-5
clone size: -
CDR3 protein: CASSLTHFQETQYF
CDR3 DNA: TGTGCCAGCAGCTTAACGCACTTTCAAGAGACCCAGTACTTC

V gene: TRBV5-1
D gene: -
J gene: TRBJ1-1
clone size: few
CDR3 protein: CASSLAVTNMNTEAFF
CDR3 DNA: TGCGCCAGCAGCTTGGCAGTCACAAACATGAACACTGAAGCTTTCTTT

V gene: TRBV5-1
D gene: -
J gene: TRBJ2-2
clone size: -
CDR3 protein: CASSYSAGLTGELFF
CDR3 DNA: TGCGCCAGCAGCTATAGCGCGGGCCTCACCGGGGAGCTGTTTTTT

V gene: TRBV5-1
D gene: TRBD1
J gene: TRBJ1-1
clone size: -
CDR3 protein: CASSPRTGGFTEAFF
CDR3 DNA: TGCGCCAGCAGCCCAAGGACAGGGGGATTCACTGAAGCTTTCTTT

V gene: TRBV6-1
D gene: TRBD2
J gene: TRBJ2-3
clone size: few
CDR3 protein: CASETSGSFGTQYF
CDR3 DNA: TGTGCCAGCGAGACTAGCGGGAGCTTTGGCACGCAGTATTTT

V gene: TRBV4-1
D gene: -
J gene: TRBJ1-2
clone size: -
CDR3 protein: CASSQRTVTYGYTF
CDR3 DNA: TGCGCCAGCAGCCAACGGACAGTTACCTATGGCTACACCTTC

V gene: TRBV2
D gene: TRBD2
J gene: TRBJ2-7
clone size: -
CDR3 protein: CASSDRGLAGAEQYF
CDR3 DNA: TGTGCCAGCAGTGACCGGGGACTAGCGGGAGCCGAGCAGTACTTC